This paragraph covers one T cell receptor beta chain sequence. Antigen unknown. It was with 60 Vbeta and 13 Jbeta primers that the PCR ran. The data were produced by immunoSEQ multiplex PCR, yet TCRdb's version contains in-frame clones alone and is incomplete. The sample consists of 95,000 to 150,000 clones, over 60% of them appearing once. The J segment lost 7 bases and the V segment lost 6 bases, leaving 7 bases of the junction unmatched. The CDR3 spans 14 residues. Germline loops: CDR1 MNHEY, CDR2 SVGAGI. The entry originates in a study of cytomegalovirus exposure and HLA in healthy donors. Notes on the study in general: Presence/absence analysis assumed near-uniform sequencing depth across donors. For TCR beta chains, V- and J-gene trimming was later linked to a missense DCLRE1C variant.

Material for sequencing was PBMCs. The source of this sequence is a human donor in good health. V and J are TRBV6-5 and TRBJ1-5, with 9 bases matching TRBD1. The CDR3 nucleotides are TGTGCCAGCAGAAGGGACAGGGATTTCCAGCCCCAGCATTTT. Its translation: CASRRDRDFQPQHF.